Below are 8 T cell receptor beta chains sequenced from a single sample in a study of T cells in Graves' hyperthyroidism and ophthalmopathy. TCR beta CDR3 sequences were amplified from RNA transcripts. HTBI primers drove first-round RT-PCR of the TCR CDR3. MiXCR, run by TCRdb on the multiplex PCR reads, gives a single entry per CDR3 protein. This sample has over 500,000 distinct CDR3 sequences, with more than 15% found just once. Sequencing was carried out using blood. Receptor source: a woman younger than 45 with Graves' ophthalmopathy.

Ten or more counts support this clonotype. J is TRBJ1-2 and V is TRBV30; D is uncertain. In germline, CDR1 is GTSNPN, CDR2 SVGIG (reference sequence). CDR3 length: 8 amino acids. Trimming took off 7 bases at V and 7 bases at J, with 4 bases between the two ends. CDR3 nucleotide sequence: TGTGCCTTAAGTGGCTACACCTTC. This gives the protein CALSGYTF.

A few counts support this clonotype. The chain employs TRBV7-2 and TRBJ2-3, with D tentatively TRBD1 (6 bases). Looked up from germline, CDR1 is SGHTA and CDR2 is FQGNSA. V lost 6 bases, J lost 4 bases, and 14 bases lay in between. This CDR3 has 14 residues. In DNA form, the CDR3 reads TGTGCCAGCAGACGAGATACAGGGTCAGATACGCAGTATTTT. It translates to CASRRDTGSDTQYF.

Many counts were recorded for this clonotype. The chain couples TRBV28 to TRBJ2-1; 8 bases fit TRBD2. Per the germline V gene, CDR1 is MDHEN and CDR2 is SYDVKM. CDR3 size: 11 residues. In DNA form, the CDR3 reads TGTGCGGCGGGGGGCTACAATGAGCAGTTCTTC. Translation: CAAGGYNEQFF.

The rearrangement links TRBV20-1 to TRBJ2-1; 8 bases are a match to TRBD2. Germline assignment: CDR1 DFQATT and CDR2 SNEGSKA (reference sequence). V was pared by 0 bases and J by 2 bases, with 12 bases of the junction left unmatched. The CDR3 is 18 amino acids. CDR3 DNA sequence: TGCAGTGCTAGAGATCTAAGTAGCGGGACGCTGGCCTACAATGAGCAGTTCTTC. This gives the protein CSARDLSSGTLAYNEQFF.

This clonotype was observed a few times. The rearrangement links TRBV6-5 to TRBJ1-6; D remains unclear. CDR3 length: 12 residues. The V gene's germline CDR1 is MNHEY and CDR2 SVGAGI. Trimming stripped 3 bases from V and 11 bases from J, with 8 bases between. The CDR3 DNA is TGTGCCAGCAGTTATGTAGGTCCACCCCTCCACTTT. It encodes CASSYVGPPLHF.

About this clonotype itself: It may be a read error: a sequence one base away is much more abundant. The chain joins TRBV6-9 to TRBJ2-7; 9 bases are shared with TRBD2. This CDR3 has 14 residues. The V gene's germline CDR1 is MNHGY and CDR2 SVAAGI. In nucleotides, the CDR3 is TGTGCCAGCAGTTCGCGGCGGGAGGGCTACGGGCAGTACTTC. It yields the protein CASSSRREGYGQYF.

Ten or more counts support this clonotype. The rearrangement joins TRBV5-1 to TRBJ2-2; TRBD2 is a possible D gene (5 bases). The CDR3 has 16 amino acids. CDR1 is SGHRS, CDR2 YFSETQ, per germline. V shed 4 bases and J shed 0 bases, with 13 bases lying between them. The CDR3 here is CASSASGKANTGELFF. For the CDR3, the DNA is TGCGCCAGCAGCGCAAGCGGAAAGGCGAACACCGGGGAGCTGTTTTTT. The full variable domain, completed using reference TRBV5-1 and TRBJ2-2, is KAGVTQTPRYLIKTRGQQVTLSCSPISGHRSVSWYQQTPGQGLQFLFEYFSETQRNKGNFPGRFSGRQFSNSRSEMNVSTLELGDSALYLCASSASGKANTGELFFGEGSRLTVL.

This clonotype has only a few counts. The J gene is TRBJ2-3, the V gene TRBV20-1; no definite D call. The CDR3 is 11 amino acids. CDR1 DFQATT and CDR2 SNEGSKA come from the germline V gene (reference sequence). V lost 6 bases and J 5 bases, leaving 9 bases between the germline ends. CDR3 bases: TGCAGTGCCCAGCTGCGAGATACGCAGTATTTT. Encoded protein: CSAQLRDTQYF.